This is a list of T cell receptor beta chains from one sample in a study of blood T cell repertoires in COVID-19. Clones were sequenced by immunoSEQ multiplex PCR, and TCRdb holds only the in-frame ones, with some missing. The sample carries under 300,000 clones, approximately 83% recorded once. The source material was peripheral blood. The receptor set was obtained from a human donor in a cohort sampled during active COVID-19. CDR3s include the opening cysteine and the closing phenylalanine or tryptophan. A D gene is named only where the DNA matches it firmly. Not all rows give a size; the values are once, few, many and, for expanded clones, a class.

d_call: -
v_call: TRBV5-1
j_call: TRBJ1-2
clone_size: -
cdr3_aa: CASSRRTAYGYTF
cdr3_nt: TGCGCCAGCAGCCGGCGGACAGCCTATGGCTACACCTTC

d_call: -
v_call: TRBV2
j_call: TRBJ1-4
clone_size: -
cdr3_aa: CASSEGGGRLFF
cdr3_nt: TGTGCCAGCAGTGAAGGTGGGGGCCGGCTGTTTTTT

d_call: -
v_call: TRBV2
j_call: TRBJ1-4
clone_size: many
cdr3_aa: CASSGAQGGKLFF
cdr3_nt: TGTGCCAGCAGTGGTGCCCAGGGAGGAAAACTGTTTTTT

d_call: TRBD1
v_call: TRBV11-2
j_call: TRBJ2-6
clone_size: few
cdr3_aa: CASSSLRAGGAGANVLTF
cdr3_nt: TGTGCCAGCAGCTCACTTAGGGCAGGGGGTGCTGGGGCCAACGTCCTGACTTTC

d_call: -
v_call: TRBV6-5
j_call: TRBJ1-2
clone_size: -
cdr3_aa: CASSSVTARNYGYTF
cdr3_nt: TGTGCCAGCAGTTCGGTGACAGCTCGTAACTATGGCTACACCTTC

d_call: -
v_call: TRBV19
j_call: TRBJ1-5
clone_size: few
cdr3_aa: CASSIGQGNQPQHF
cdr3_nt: TGTGCCAGTAGTATAGGTCAGGGCAATCAGCCCCAGCATTTT

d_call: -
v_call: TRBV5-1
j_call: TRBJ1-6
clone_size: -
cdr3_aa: CASSLVVRQMDSPLHF
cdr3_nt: TGCGCCAGCAGCTTGGTCGTGAGACAGATGGATTCACCCCTCCACTTT

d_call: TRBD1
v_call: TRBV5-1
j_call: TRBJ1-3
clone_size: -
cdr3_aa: CASSPRTGGNTIYF
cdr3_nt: TGCGCCAGCAGCCCCCGAACAGGGGGTAACACCATATATTTT

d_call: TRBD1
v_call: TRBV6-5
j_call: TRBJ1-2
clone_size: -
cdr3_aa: CASSYQRQGPYGYTF
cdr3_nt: TGTGCCAGCAGTTACCAGAGACAGGGACCCTATGGCTACACCTTC

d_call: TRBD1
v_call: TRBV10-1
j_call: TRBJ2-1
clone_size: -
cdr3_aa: CASGQQGWNEQFF
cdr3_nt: TGCGCCAGCGGACAACAGGGGTGGAATGAGCAGTTCTTC

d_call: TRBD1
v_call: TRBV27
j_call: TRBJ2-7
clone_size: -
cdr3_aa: CASRPADRVGYEQYF
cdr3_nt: TGTGCCAGCAGACCCGCGGACAGGGTGGGCTACGAGCAGTACTTC

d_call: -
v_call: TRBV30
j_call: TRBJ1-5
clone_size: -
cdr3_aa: CAWSFTGDRPQHF
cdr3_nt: TGTGCCTGGAGTTTTACGGGGGATCGTCCCCAGCATTTT

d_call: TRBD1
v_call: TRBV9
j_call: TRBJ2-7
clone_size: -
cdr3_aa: CASSVDRDRGYEQYF
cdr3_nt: TGTGCCAGCAGCGTGGACCGGGACAGGGGATACGAGCAGTACTTC

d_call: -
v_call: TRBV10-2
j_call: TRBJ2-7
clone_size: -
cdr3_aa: CASMSQAPTYEQYF
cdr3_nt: TGCGCCAGCATGAGTCAGGCCCCTACTTACGAGCAGTACTTC

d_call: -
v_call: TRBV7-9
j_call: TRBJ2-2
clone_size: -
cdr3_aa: CASSSDSLGRITGELFF
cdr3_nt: TGTGCCAGCAGCTCGGACAGTTTGGGCCGTATCACCGGGGAGCTGTTTTTT

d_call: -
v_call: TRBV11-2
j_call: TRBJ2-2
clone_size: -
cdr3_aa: CASSSQFTGELFF
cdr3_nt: TGTGCCAGCAGCTCACAGTTCACCGGGGAGCTGTTTTTT

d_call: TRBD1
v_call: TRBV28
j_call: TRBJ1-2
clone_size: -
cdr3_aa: CASSLTGGLYGYTF
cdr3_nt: TGTGCCAGCAGCTTAACAGGGGGCTTATATGGCTACACCTTC

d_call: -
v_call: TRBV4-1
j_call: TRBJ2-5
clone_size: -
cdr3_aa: CASSQDSPGPETQYF
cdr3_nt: TGCGCCAGCAGCCAAGATAGTCCAGGGCCAGAGACCCAGTACTTC

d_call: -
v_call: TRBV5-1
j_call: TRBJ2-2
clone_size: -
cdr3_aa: CASSLSRVSANTGELFF
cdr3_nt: TGCGCCAGCAGCTTGTCCAGGGTTTCGGCGAACACCGGGGAGCTGTTTTTT

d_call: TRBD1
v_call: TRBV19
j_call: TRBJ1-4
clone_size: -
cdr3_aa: CASSTSGTGFDVAANEKLFF
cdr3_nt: TGTGCCAGTAGTACATCCGGGACAGGGTTCGATGTCGCGGCTAATGAAAAACTGTTTTTT

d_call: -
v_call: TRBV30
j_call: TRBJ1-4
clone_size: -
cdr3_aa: CAWSAGPNEKLFF
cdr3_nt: TGTGCCTGGAGTGCAGGGCCTAATGAAAAACTGTTTTTT

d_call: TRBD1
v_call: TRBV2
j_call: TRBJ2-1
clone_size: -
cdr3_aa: CASSGTGSYNEQFF
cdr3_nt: TGTGCCAGCAGCGGGACAGGCTCCTACAATGAGCAGTTCTTC

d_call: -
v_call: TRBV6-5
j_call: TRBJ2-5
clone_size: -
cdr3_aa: CASRWKGQKETQYF
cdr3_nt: TGTGCCAGCAGGTGGAAGGGACAAAAAGAGACCCAGTACTTC

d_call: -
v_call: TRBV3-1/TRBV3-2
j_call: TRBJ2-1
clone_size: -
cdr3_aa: CASSPDSLTYNEQFF
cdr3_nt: TGTGCCAGCAGCCCCGACTCGTTAACCTACAATGAGCAGTTCTTC

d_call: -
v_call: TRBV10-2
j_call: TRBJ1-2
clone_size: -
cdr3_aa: CASSESGYGGYTF
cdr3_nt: TGCGCCAGCAGTGAGTCCGGGTACGGTGGCTACACCTTC

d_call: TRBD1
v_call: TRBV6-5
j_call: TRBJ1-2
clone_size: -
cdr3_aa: CASRQGGGKDGYTF
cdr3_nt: TGTGCCAGCAGACAGGGGGGTGGGAAGGATGGCTACACCTTC